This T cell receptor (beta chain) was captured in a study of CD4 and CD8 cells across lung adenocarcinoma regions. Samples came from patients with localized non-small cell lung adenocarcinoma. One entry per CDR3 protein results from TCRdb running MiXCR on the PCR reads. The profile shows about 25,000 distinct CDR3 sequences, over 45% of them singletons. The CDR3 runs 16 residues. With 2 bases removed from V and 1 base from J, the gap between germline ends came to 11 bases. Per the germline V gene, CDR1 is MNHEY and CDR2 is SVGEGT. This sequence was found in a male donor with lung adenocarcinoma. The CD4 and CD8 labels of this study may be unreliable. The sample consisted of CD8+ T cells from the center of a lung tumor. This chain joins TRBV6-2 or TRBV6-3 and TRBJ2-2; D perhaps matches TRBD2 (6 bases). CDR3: CASSYLSSENTGELFF. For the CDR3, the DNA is TGTGCCAGCAGTTACCTCTCTAGCGAGAACACCGGGGAGCTGTTTTTT.